This entry lists 23 T cell receptor beta chains sequenced from one sample in a study of cytomegalovirus exposure and HLA in healthy donors. The PCR contained 60 Vbeta and 13 Jbeta primers. The assay was immunoSEQ multiplex PCR, and TCRdb's table has in-frame clones only and misses some. The data contain some 140,000 clones, roughly three quarters of them singletons. Source material: PBMCs. The receptors derive from a man aged 25 to 40 in good health and CMV-seropositive.

V is TRBV2 and J is TRBJ1-1; 9 bases map to TRBD1. Germline values: CDR1 SNHLY, CDR2 FYNNEI. Trimming removed 4 bases from V and 4 bases from J; junction bases left unmatched: 1. This CDR3 has 13 residues. As DNA, the CDR3 is TGTGCCAGCAGTGGGGACAGGGCCACTGAAGCTTTCTTT. Protein product: CASSGDRATEAFF.

The rearrangement joins TRBV28 to TRBJ1-1; no reliable D call. CDR1 and CDR2 (germline): MDHEN, SYDVKM. CDR3 size: 14 residues. Between the trimmed V and J ends, which lost 2 bases and 1 base, there was a span of 8 bases. The CDR3 region has the DNA TGTGCCAGCAGTTTACGCCAGGAGAACACTGAAGCTTTCTTT. It encodes CASSLRQENTEAFF. Filled out from reference TRBV28 and TRBJ1-1, the complete variable domain reads DVKVTQSSRYLVKRTGEKVFLECVQDMDHENMFWYRQDPGLGLRLIYFSYDVKMKEKGDIPEGYSVSREKKERFSLILESASTNQTSMYLCASSLRQENTEAFFGQGTRLTVV.

The V call is TRBV19, the J call TRBJ1-5; 7 positions match TRBD1. Germline V gene data show CDR1 as LNHDA and CDR2 as SQIVND (reference sequence). CDR3 size: 16 residues. Trimming cost V 7 bases and J 3 bases; bases outside gene matches: 12. Here the CDR3 DNA reads TGTGCCAGTAATCCGACCGGGACAGCTCTCAATCAGCCCCAGCATTTT. Translation: CASNPTGTALNQPQHF.

This clone was seen a single time. DNA for the CDR3: TGTGCCAGCAGCGCATCGACAGGGCACGAGCAGTACTTC. Its protein product is CASSASTGHEQYF. This rearrangement joins TRBV7-3 to TRBJ2-7; TRBD1 matches at 7 bases. The length of the CDR3 is 13 residues. The V and J ends lost 5 bases and 5 bases, in that order; junction bases with no gene match: 6. Germline-derived CDR1 and CDR2 are SGHTA and FQGTGA.

This rearrangement joins TRBV28 to TRBJ2-1; 8 bases map to TRBD1. This CDR3 is 14 amino acids long. The junction had 9 bases not matched to a gene; V was cut back by 5 bases and J by 9 bases. Per germline, CDR1 MDHEN and CDR2 SYDVKM. CDR3: CASSAGQAAGEQFF. The CDR3, as DNA: TGTGCCAGCAGTGCGGGACAGGCGGCTGGTGAGCAGTTCTTC.

The chain carries TRBV14 and TRBJ1-2; weak D call: TRBD1 (5 bases). The V end lost 8 bases, the J end lost 4 bases, and 17 bases lay between the germline ends. Germline CDR1 SGHDN, CDR2 FVKESK. The CDR3 is 14 residues long. CDR3: CASFGVRAGYGYTF. The CDR3 DNA sequence: TGTGCCAGCTTCGGAGTCAGGGCTGGCTATGGCTACACCTTC. Full variable domain (outside the CDR3, taken from reference TRBV14 and TRBJ1-2): EAGVTQFPSHSVIEKGQTVTLRCDPISGHDNLYWYRRVMGKEIKFLLHFVKESKQDESGMPNNRFLAERTGGTYSTLKVQPAELEDSGVYFCASFGVRAGYGYTFGSGTRLTVV.

V and J are TRBV5-1 and TRBJ2-3, with 10 nucleotides matching TRBD2. The germline CDR1 and CDR2 sequences are SGHRS and YFSETQ. V lost 0 bases and J lost 5; bases outside the gene matches: 3. CDR3 size: 15 residues. The DNA for the CDR3 is TGCGCCAGCAGCTTGGGACTAGCGGGTCTAGATACGCAGTATTTT. Protein product: CASSLGLAGLDTQYF.

The chain is built from TRBV6-1 and TRBJ2-5; 10 nucleotides align to TRBD2. The CDR3 has 14 residues. CDR1 is MNHNS, CDR2 SASEGT, per germline. The CDR3 region is CGCGSSGSKETQYF. The CDR3 nucleotides are TGTGGCTGTGGGTCTAGCGGGAGTAAAGAGACCCAGTACTTC.

The chain is built from TRBV30 and TRBJ2-5, with TRBD2 matching 8 bases. The CDR3 totals 14 residues. V lost 5 bases, J lost 4 bases, and 9 bases stayed unmatched. Germline assignment: CDR1 GTSNPN and CDR2 SVGIG (reference sequence). The chain's CDR3 is CAWGSGLAGETQYF. In DNA form, the CDR3 reads TGTGCCTGGGGATCCGGGCTAGCGGGAGAGACCCAGTACTTC.

J is TRBJ2-7 and V is TRBV29-1; a weak D match, TRBD2 (6 bases). V shed 6 bases and J shed 2 bases, with 14 bases lying between them. CDR1 SQVTM and CDR2 ANQGSEA come from the germline V gene. The CDR3 is 13 amino acids. The CDR3 region is CSVGEGGAYEQYF. The CDR3 nucleotides are TGCAGCGTAGGAGAGGGAGGCGCCTACGAGCAGTACTTC.

V usage is TRBV28 and J usage is TRBJ1-2; possible D gene TRBD1, 5 bases. Trimming removed 11 bases from V and 4 bases from J, with 14 bases in between. CDR3 length: 12 residues. Per germline, CDR1 MDHEN and CDR2 SYDVKM. The CDR3 protein is CAGKGNAYGYTF. The CDR3 DNA follows: TGTGCCGGGAAGGGGAACGCCTATGGCTACACCTTC.

The chain combines TRBV5-1 with TRBJ1-2, with 11 bases fitting TRBD1. CDR1 SGHRS and CDR2 YFSETQ come from the germline V gene. CDR3 length: 15 amino acids. V lost 3 bases to trimming and J lost 8 bases; unmatched junction nucleotides: 9. The CDR3 reads CASSSRTGGELGYTF. CDR3 in DNA: TGCGCCAGCAGCTCTCGGACAGGGGGCGAGTTAGGCTACACCTTC. The entire variable domain, with the rest obtained from reference TRBV5-1 and TRBJ1-2, is as follows: KAGVTQTPRYLIKTRGQQVTLSCSPISGHRSVSWYQQTPGQGLQFLFEYFSETQRNKGNFPGRFSGRQFSNSRSEMNVSTLELGDSALYLCASSSRTGGELGYTFGSGTRLTVV.

This chain uses TRBV4-2 with TRBJ2-2; 9 positions agree with TRBD2. V was pared by 3 bases and J by 1 base, with 6 bases of the junction left unmatched. The V gene's germline CDR1 is LGHNA and CDR2 YNFKEQ. The CDR3 covers 17 residues. The CDR3 DNA sequence: TGTGCCAGCAGCCAGTGGAGACTAGCGGAGAACACCGGGGAGCTGTTTTTT. Its protein product is CASSQWRLAENTGELFF.

This chain uses TRBV5-1 with TRBJ2-1, with TRBD2 identical over 8 bases. V gave up 3 bases and J gave up 9 bases; unmatched junction bases: 8. This CDR3 has 14 amino acids. The germline CDR1 and CDR2 sequences are SGHRS and YFSETQ. CDR3 nucleotide sequence: TGCGCCAGCAGCTCCCGACTAGCGCCAGGTGAGCAGTTCTTC. Protein sequence: CASSSRLAPGEQFF.

This clone was counted only a few times. The chain couples TRBV30 to TRBJ1-5; perhaps TRBD1 as D (6 bases). The V and J ends lost 0 bases and 6 bases respectively, with 12 bases between them. The CDR3 is 14 residues long. Germline loops: CDR1 GTSNPN, CDR2 SVGIG (reference sequence). The chain's CDR3 is CAWSVGGRPQPQHF. As DNA, the CDR3 is TGTGCCTGGAGTGTCGGGGGGCGCCCTCAGCCCCAGCATTTT.

In nucleotides, the CDR3 is TGCGCCAGCAGCCCCCCAGGGGGAGACAATGAGCAGTTCTTC. Protein: CASSPPGGDNEQFF. This rearrangement joins TRBV5-1 to TRBJ2-1; TRBD1 matches 7 bases. V gave up 4 bases and J gave up 5 bases; unmatched junction bases: 6. The germline V gene encodes CDR1 SGHRS and CDR2 YFSETQ. CDR3 length equals 14 residues.

The rearrangement uses TRBV5-1 and TRBJ1-1; a weak D match, TRBD1 (6 bases). V was cut by 5 bases and J by 2 bases, with 13 bases left in between. CDR1 SGHRS and CDR2 YFSETQ come from the germline V gene. The CDR3 contains 14 residues. CDR3 region: CASRRGGINTEAFF. As DNA, the CDR3 is TGCGCCAGCAGAAGGGGGGGGATTAACACTGAAGCTTTCTTT. Combining the CDR3 with reference TRBV5-1 and TRBJ1-1 gives the whole variable domain KAGVTQTPRYLIKTRGQQVTLSCSPISGHRSVSWYQQTPGQGLQFLFEYFSETQRNKGNFPGRFSGRQFSNSRSEMNVSTLELGDSALYLCASRRGGINTEAFFGQGTRLTVV.

The chain uses TRBV7-9 and TRBJ1-6; 7 bases line up with TRBD1. With 4 bases clipped from V and 6 bases from J, the junction kept 3 bases outside the gene matches. From germline, CDR1 is SEHNR and CDR2 FQNEAQ (reference sequence). The CDR3 has 14 amino acids. The CDR3: CASSSTGSNSPLHF. In DNA form, the CDR3 reads TGTGCCAGCAGCTCGACAGGGTCTAATTCACCCCTCCACTTT.

The V call is TRBV7-2, the J call TRBJ2-1; possibly TRBD1 for D (6 bases). This CDR3 is built from 13 residues. The germline CDR1 and CDR2 sequences are SGHTA and FQGNSA. V was clipped by 6 bases and J by 4 bases, with 10 bases between them. The CDR3 protein is CASRPDRYNEQFF. CDR3 DNA: TGTGCCAGCAGGCCTGACAGGTACAATGAGCAGTTCTTC.

This chain uses TRBV29-1 with TRBJ1-3; D is ambiguous. Germline lookup yields CDR1 SQVTM and CDR2 ANQGSEA. The V gene lost 3 bases and the J gene lost 3 bases, with 9 bases spanning the gap. CDR3 length: 13 amino acids. CDR3 DNA: TGCAGCGTTGAGGAGGTCGGTGGAAACACCATATATTTT. Amino acids: CSVEEVGGNTIYF.

The chain carries TRBV5-1 and TRBJ2-5; 8 positions match TRBD1. The CDR3 runs to 14 residues. Germline V gene data show CDR1 as SGHRS and CDR2 as YFSETQ. V lost 4 bases to trimming and J lost 5 bases; unmatched junction nucleotides: 7. The CDR3 spells CASSPYRGRETQYF. As DNA, the CDR3 is TGCGCCAGCAGCCCCTACAGGGGGAGGGAGACCCAGTACTTC.

The chain has TRBV5-4 and TRBJ2-2, with 7 bases lining up with TRBD1. The J segment lost 6 bases and the V segment lost 2 bases, leaving 13 bases of the junction unmatched. The CDR3 contains 17 residues. Germline V lookup: CDR1 SGHNT, CDR2 YYREEE (reference sequence). CDR3 in amino acids: CASSFRPASDRAGELFF. The DNA for the CDR3 is TGTGCCAGCAGCTTCCGCCCCGCCTCAGACAGGGCCGGGGAGCTGTTTTTT.

CDR3: CASSLGPREKLFF. As DNA, the CDR3 is TGTGCCAGCAGCTTGGGTCCCCGTGAAAAACTGTTTTTT. The rearrangement links TRBV5-6 to TRBJ1-4; no firm D call. This CDR3 is built from 13 residues. The germline V gene has CDR1 SGHDT and CDR2 YYEEEE. V lost 0 bases and J 7 bases, leaving 7 bases between the germline ends.